This entry features one T cell receptor beta chain sequence. The antigen remains unidentified. This sample was taken from a study of graft-versus-host responses after intestinal transplantation. At the level of the study: Once they had received anti-thymocyte globulin induction, all recipients took tacrolimus and steroids for approximately 3 years. Findings and limits, study-wide: The study found high graft-versus-host to host-versus-graft clonal ratios in allografts of patients with graft-donor T cell macrochimerism.

This table comes from immunoSEQ multiplex PCR, and its TCRdb copy is limited to in-frame clones, with some not included. Among fewer than 120,000 clones, 85% to 95% were seen once, and the ten largest hold roughly 0.5%. The CDR3 extends over 14 amino acids. V was pared by 6 bases and J by 4 bases, with 13 bases between. Germline V gene sequence: CDR1 MNHNY, CDR2 SVGAGI (reference sequence). The sample in question was unstimulated CD8+ T cells sorted from spleen or lymph node cells, obtained before intestinal transplant. This sequence originates from a human donor who received an intestinal transplant. The V call is TRBV6-6, the J call TRBJ1-3; tentative D call: TRBD1 (5 bases). CDR3 loop: CASSPTARGNTIYF. As DNA, the CDR3 is TGTGCCAGCAGCCCGACAGCGCGGGGAAACACCATATATTTT.